These T cell receptor beta chains were read from a single sample in a study of beta chain features in type 1 diabetes. Sequenced by immunoSEQ multiplex PCR; TCRdb stores in-frame clones only, minus some. The sample yields under 450,000 clones, over 11% seen once. Material for sequencing was naive CD4+ T cells from blood. The receptor source for this set is a man under 40 in good health. The CDR3 runs from the conserved cysteine through the conserved F or W. A D gene is named only where the DNA matches it firmly. Clone size is stated in some rows and not others, as once, few, many or a class when expanded.

J gene,V gene,D gene,clone size,CDR3 DNA,CDR3 protein
TRBJ2-7,TRBV7-9,NA,few,TGTGCCAGCAGCTTAGGGGATCTGGGGAGCGAGCAGTACTTC,CASSLGDLGSEQYF
TRBJ2-1,TRBV2,NA,few,TGTGCCAGCAACAGCGCGGGGAATGAGCAGTTCTTC,CASNSAGNEQFF
TRBJ2-5,TRBV15,NA,NA,TGTGCCACCAGCAGAGATTTAAAAGAGACCCAGTACTTC,CATSRDLKETQYF
TRBJ2-2,TRBV9,NA,few,TGTGCCAGCAGCGTTGGGACAACTAACACCGGGGAGCTGTTTTTT,CASSVGTTNTGELFF
TRBJ2-5,TRBV19,NA,few,TGTGCCAGTAGTATTATATCAGGGATCGGAGAGACCCAGTACTTC,CASSIISGIGETQYF
TRBJ2-1,TRBV4-3,NA,NA,TGCGCCAGCAGAAGGGATCCGACCTCTTCCTACAATGAGCAGTTCTTC,CASRRDPTSSYNEQFF
TRBJ2-7,TRBV29-1,NA,few,TGCAGCATCGAACAGGGAGGGGAGCAGTACTTC,CSIEQGGEQYF
TRBJ1-1,TRBV20-1,NA,few,TGCAGTGTCTTACTCTTAACTGAAGCTTTCTTT,CSVLLLTEAFF
TRBJ2-3,TRBV6-5,NA,NA,TGTGCCAGCAGTTTTGGCCCGACGCAGTATTTT,CASSFGPTQYF
TRBJ2-3,TRBV10-3,NA,few,TGTGCCATCAGTGCTCGGACAGATACGCAGTATTTT,CAISARTDTQYF
TRBJ2-1,TRBV7-3,NA,NA,TGTGCCAGCAGCTTAACCCGGGAGCCCTACAATGAGCAGTTCTTC,CASSLTREPYNEQFF
TRBJ1-2,TRBV29-1,NA,NA,TGCAGCGTCGGGTTGATGATATCTAATGGCTACACCTTC,CSVGLMISNGYTF
TRBJ2-5,TRBV7-9,NA,NA,TGTGCCAGCAGCCTTTTGCGTGGGGAAGAGACCCAGTACTTC,CASSLLRGEETQYF
TRBJ2-1,TRBV19,NA,few,TGTGCCAGTAGCCTCGACAGGCTTTACAATGAGCAGTTCTTC,CASSLDRLYNEQFF
TRBJ2-2,TRBV7-9,NA,few,TGTGCCAGCAGCCTTACGAGCCCTACCGGGGAGCTGTTTTTT,CASSLTSPTGELFF
TRBJ2-3,TRBV9,NA,NA,TGTGCCAGCAGCGTAGGCTCGGGCGATACGCAGTATTTT,CASSVGSGDTQYF
TRBJ2-5,TRBV4-1,NA,few,TGCGCCAGCAGCCCTCACACAGGGAAGGGAGAGACCCAGTACTTC,CASSPHTGKGETQYF
TRBJ2-5,TRBV5-1,TRBD2,few,TGCGCCAGCAGCTCGACTAGCGGGAGTTACGTCGAGACCCAGTACTTC,CASSSTSGSYVETQYF
TRBJ1-2,TRBV6-6,NA,few,TGTGCCAGCAGTTACTCTGCACTTAACTATGGCTACACCTTC,CASSYSALNYGYTF
TRBJ1-3,TRBV9,NA,NA,TGTGCCAGCAGCGTAGACGGGGGCGAGGGGTCTGGAAACACCATATATTTT,CASSVDGGEGSGNTIYF
TRBJ1-1,TRBV30,TRBD1,NA,TGTGCCTGGGCATCGGGGACAGCGAACACTGAAGCTTTCTTT,CAWASGTANTEAFF
TRBJ2-1,TRBV10-3,NA,few,TGTGCCATCAGGCAGATTGGACAGTCACACAATGAGCAGTTCTTC,CAIRQIGQSHNEQFF
TRBJ2-7,TRBV27,TRBD2,few,TGTGCCAGCGCTACGCGGGGGGCCGCCTACGAGCAGTACTTC,CASATRGAAYEQYF
TRBJ2-5,TRBV18,TRBD1,NA,TGTGCCAGCTCACCAAGCCAACAGGGGGCTATGAAAGAGACCCAGTACTTC,CASSPSQQGAMKETQYF
TRBJ2-1,TRBV7-2,NA,few,TGTGCCAGCAGCTTAGTTGCCGGGGAGAGCTATGAGCAGTTCTTC,CASSLVAGESYEQFF
TRBJ2-5,TRBV7-2,TRBD2,few,TGTGCCAGCCGTCTAGCGGGGGAGACCCAGTACTTC,CASRLAGETQYF
TRBJ2-1,TRBV7-8,TRBD1,NA,TGTGCCAGCAGCTTAGACAGGGGCAATGAGCAGTTCTTC,CASSLDRGNEQFF
TRBJ2-4,TRBV18,NA,NA,TGTGCCAGCTCATCAATTCAGCCTCCCGGAAACATTCAGTACTTC,CASSSIQPPGNIQYF
TRBJ1-4,TRBV6-5,NA,NA,TGTGCCAGCAGTCCCCGGCGTCGGGAAAAACTGTTTTTT,CASSPRRREKLFF
TRBJ2-5,TRBV5-1,NA,NA,TGCGCCAGCAGCTTGGCCGCGGCGGAAAGAGAGACCCAGTACTTC,CASSLAAAERETQYF
TRBJ1-3,TRBV30,NA,NA,TGTGCCTGGAGTGTCCGAGGGTTCTCTGGAAACACCATATATTTT,CAWSVRGFSGNTIYF
TRBJ2-3,TRBV7-9,NA,few,TGTGCCAGCAGCCATTCGTTCGTTTCGGATACGCAGTATTTT,CASSHSFVSDTQYF
TRBJ2-7,TRBV6-5,TRBD1,NA,TGTGCCAGCAAACCACCGGGACAGGGCCCCGAGCAGTACTTC,CASKPPGQGPEQYF
TRBJ2-5,TRBV29-1,NA,NA,TGCAGCGTTGACAGTACAAGAGGAGAGACCCAGTACTTC,CSVDSTRGETQYF
TRBJ1-5,TRBV11-2,NA,few,TGTGCCAGCAGCTTAGAGGTCAATCAGCCCCAGCATTTT,CASSLEVNQPQHF
TRBJ2-5,TRBV5-1,NA,NA,TGCGCCAGCAGCTTGTCGTACAGGCGGGAAGAGACCCAGTACTTC,CASSLSYRREETQYF
TRBJ1-6,TRBV9,NA,NA,TGTGCCAGCAGCGTAGGGGGAGTGGGTTCACCCCTCCACTTT,CASSVGGVGSPLHF
TRBJ1-5,TRBV7-9,TRBD1,few,TGTGCCAGCAGTTTGAACAGGGGGCTGTCGAATCAGCCCCAGCATTTT,CASSLNRGLSNQPQHF
TRBJ1-1,TRBV29-1,NA,NA,TGCAGCGTTGTAGATCCTGGACGGGCTGAAGCTTTCTTT,CSVVDPGRAEAFF
TRBJ2-7,TRBV9,NA,few,TGTGCCAGCAAGGCCCCCTACTACGAGCAGTACTTC,CASKAPYYEQYF
TRBJ1-3,TRBV18,NA,few,TGTGCCAGCCAGAGATCTGGAAACACCATATATTTT,CASQRSGNTIYF
TRBJ2-6,TRBV7-2,NA,few,TGTGCCAGCAGGGAGGCAGGGAGGGCCAACGTCCTGACTTTC,CASREAGRANVLTF
TRBJ2-1,TRBV27,NA,NA,TGTGCCAGCAGTTCCGTACCCCGGGGGGCCCTAAATGAGCAGTTCTTC,CASSSVPRGALNEQFF
TRBJ2-3,TRBV28,NA,NA,TGTGCCAGCAGACGACGACAGGTTGCTGCTAGCACAGATACGCAGTATTTT,CASRRRQVAASTDTQYF
TRBJ2-1,TRBV25-1,NA,NA,TGTGCCAGCAGTCGAAGACAAGGCTCCTACAATGAGCAGTTCTTC,CASSRRQGSYNEQFF
TRBJ2-3,TRBV6-5,NA,NA,TGTGTCTCGACGGAGCCGGGCACAGATACGCAGTATTTT,CVSTEPGTDTQYF
TRBJ1-3,TRBV29-1,TRBD1,few,TGCAGCGTTGAAACTTCAGGGGGTTCTGGAAACACCATATATTTT,CSVETSGGSGNTIYF